This TCR beta chain was profiled in a study of beta chain features in type 1 diabetes. Regarding the study as a whole: People with Type 1 diabetes carried modestly yet significantly shorter TCRB CDR3s in all four CD4+ subsets.

V lost 7 bases and J lost 10, with 8 bases in between. The CDR3 has 10 residues. CDR1 and CDR2 (germline): WSHSY, SAAADI. The study reverse transcribed the entire isolated RNA, so it sequenced expressed TCRB transcripts. Generated by immunoSEQ multiplex PCR, the TCRdb table keeps only in-frame clones and is missing some. The sample yields 300,000 to 350,000 clones, roughly 12% seen once. As to this clone: Its antigen remains unidentified.

This TCR was sampled from a woman under 30 with type 1 diabetes. Specimen: naive CD4+ T cells from blood. The chain recombines TRBV10-2 with TRBJ2-1; D might be TRBD2 (6 bases). CDR3 nucleotides: TGCGCCAGCACAGGGAGGGAGCAGTTCTTC. It translates to CASTGREQFF.